This T cell receptor beta chain originates from a study of shared clonotypes between healthy human individuals (dated by TCRdb to the early 2020s). Notes on the research overall: Three men and two women, aged 18 to 49 years, made up the cohort. For each donor, CD4 naive and CD4 memory were each given three plates, CD8 naive was given two plates, and CD8 memory was given one plate. To estimate repertoire size and how much clonotype sharing occurs between individuals, the study deeply sequenced the blood TCR repertoires of about 5 healthy adults. Libraries were prepared and TCR repertoires were sequenced by different laboratories using diverse techniques, in order to increase sequencing depth and limit assay-specific biases. Each donor's leukapheresis produced roughly between roughly 0.94 and 9.5 billion PBMCs.

The germline V gene specifies SGHVS as CDR1 and FQNEAQ as CDR2. Trimming removed 1 base from V and 5 bases from J; the gene matches leave 12 bases unexplained. The CDR3 starts with the cysteine, ends with the phenylalanine, and has 17 residues. The retained sequence is limited to the CDR3, 51 bases, with the frame set at the first base. The paper as a whole reports these results and caveats: Because the study included only a small number of donors, the genetic and exposure-history diversity represented was limited. Naive subsets generally had larger estimated clonotype richness than memory subsets. Clonotypes shared by all four sorted-subset donors showed higher generation probabilities than non-shared clonotypes. Pairwise subsampling led to the expectation that sequencing depth would affect the degree of clonotype sharing among donors. Sharing across four donors was observed for 5% to 6.5% of naive CD4, 3.5% of naive CD8, roughly 2.3% of memory CD4, and around 0.42% of memory CD8 clonotypes. Sampling was restricted to blood, and TCR repertoires in tissue are likely to differ from TCR repertoires in blood. Incomplete sequencing was indicated by rarefaction of sorted-subset datasets, despite the large sequencing depth.

In regard to this clone: It lacks a known antigen. No base qualities exist here, and no much larger clone lies one base off it.

CD8 naive samples were obtained by positive selection for CCR7 among CD45RO-negative cells, yielding a CD45RA+CCR7+ population from which TemRA cells were excluded. Healthy HIV-negative adults with no recently reported acute infections or vaccinations were included as donors. Every donor was a Caucasian adult residing in Nashville, Tennessee, USA. Blood was obtained by leukapheresis, after which PBMCs were separated by Ficoll-Histopaque density gradient centrifugation and cryopreserved in liquid nitrogen vapor phase. Analytical flow cytometry was used to check the purity and quantity of every magnetically sorted T cell population. Genomic DNA was isolated from every sorted fraction and measured by UV absorbance on a Nanodrop 2000c. Using the deep immunoSEQ assay, multiplex PCR amplified TCR CDR3 regions from genomic DNA. Extracted genomic DNA from each cell subset was distributed evenly across all wells of several immunoSEQ 96-well plates, and each plate was treated as a replicate. For sorted subsets, 150 to 250 ng of genomic DNA, equivalent to 25,000 to 35,000 T cell genomes, went into each replicate PCR. Purified libraries were quantified with a Qubit 3.0 fluorometer, sized on a Bioanalyzer 2100, and re-quantified with the KAPA Library Quantification kit. A separate single-read 150-cycle Illumina NextSeq 550 flow cell was used to sequence each immunoSEQ 96-well plate. Per the original workflow: Because the immunoSEQ output held only junctional sequences and lacked quality scores, the filtering could not match the filtering applied to full-length reads. To assign V/J genes and CDR3, sequences were annotated using PyIR, a Python wrapper for IgBLAST v1.9, with IMGT germline references. Reads were removed for weak V/J assignments (E-value above 1e-6), missing CDR3, stop codons, out-of-frame junctions, or ambiguous translated residues. V3J clonotypes were defined as sequences sharing the same inferred V gene, J gene, and CDR3 amino acid sequence. The percentage overlap between two repertoires was calculated by dividing the number of shared unique clonotypes by the size of the smaller repertoire. Richness of each repertoire was evaluated using RTK rarefaction, the Chao1 estimator, and Recon v2.1 estimates of unobserved clonotypes. OLGA was used to compute generation probabilities for all TCRbeta clonotypes that the gDNA method yielded from several donors. The table comes from immuneACCESS by way of TCRdb, which keeps in-frame sequences with V and J called. Part of the clones is missing from these tables; in studies checked, under half for an unresolved V gene and the rest for unknown reasons. V and J calls plus clone size are reproduced from that table; the DNA served to infer D and trimming. Here the sample has about 1,900,000 clones; 85% to 95% occur a single time. The biggest ten clones account for 1.2% of the sample.

The V and J segments used are TRBV7-8 and TRBJ1-2, with 8 bases in between that match TRBD1. Material: naive CD8+ T cells sorted from blood. The sample's cell subset or site label is to be understood as: CD45RA+CCR7+. The receptor was derived from a man aged 18 to 29 in good health. The nucleotide sequence reads as follows: TGTGCCAGCAGCTTAGGCACAGGGGGTGGGATGTCTTATGGCTACACCTTC. This translates into CASSLGTGGGMSYGYTF. Here the CDR3 is joined to the reference TRBV7-8 and TRBJ1-2 genes, and the full variable domain is: GAGVSQSPRYKVAKRGQDVALRCDPISGHVSLFWYQQALGQGPEFLTYFQNEAQLDKSGLPSDRFFAERPEGSVSTLKIQRTQQEDSAVYLCASSLGTGGGMSYGYTFGSGTRLTVV.